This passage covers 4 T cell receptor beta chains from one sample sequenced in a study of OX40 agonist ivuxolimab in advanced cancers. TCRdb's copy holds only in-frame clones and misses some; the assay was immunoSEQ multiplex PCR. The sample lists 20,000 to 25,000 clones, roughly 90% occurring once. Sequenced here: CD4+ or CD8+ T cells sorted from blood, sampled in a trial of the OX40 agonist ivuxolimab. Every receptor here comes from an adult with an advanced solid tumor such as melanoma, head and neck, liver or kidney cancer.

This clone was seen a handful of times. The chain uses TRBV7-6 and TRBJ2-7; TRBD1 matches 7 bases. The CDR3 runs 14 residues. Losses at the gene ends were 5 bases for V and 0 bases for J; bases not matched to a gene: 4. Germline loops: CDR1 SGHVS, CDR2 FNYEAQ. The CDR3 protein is CASSPRQGSYEQYF. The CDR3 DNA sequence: TGTGCCAGCAGCCCGAGACAGGGCTCCTACGAGCAGTACTTC.

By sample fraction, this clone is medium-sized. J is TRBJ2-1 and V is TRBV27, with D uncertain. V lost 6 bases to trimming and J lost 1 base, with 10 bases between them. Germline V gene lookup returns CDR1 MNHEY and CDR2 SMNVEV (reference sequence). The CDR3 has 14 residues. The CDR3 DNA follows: TGTGCCAGCAGGTCTAGTTTTTCCTACAATGAGCAGTTCTTC. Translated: CASRSSFSYNEQFF.

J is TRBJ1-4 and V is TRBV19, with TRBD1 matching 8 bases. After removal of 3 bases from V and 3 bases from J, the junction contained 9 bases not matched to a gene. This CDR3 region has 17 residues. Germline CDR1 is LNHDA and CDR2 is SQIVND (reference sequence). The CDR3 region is CASSMRGQGRSNEKLFF. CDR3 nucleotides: TGTGCCAGTAGTATGCGTGGACAGGGTCGGTCTAATGAAAAACTGTTTTTT.

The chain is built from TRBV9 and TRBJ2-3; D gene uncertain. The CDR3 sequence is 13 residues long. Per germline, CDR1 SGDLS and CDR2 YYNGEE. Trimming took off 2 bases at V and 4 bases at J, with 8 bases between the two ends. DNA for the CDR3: TGTGCCAGCAGCGTTACAGAGGCAGATACGCAGTATTTT. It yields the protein CASSVTEADTQYF.